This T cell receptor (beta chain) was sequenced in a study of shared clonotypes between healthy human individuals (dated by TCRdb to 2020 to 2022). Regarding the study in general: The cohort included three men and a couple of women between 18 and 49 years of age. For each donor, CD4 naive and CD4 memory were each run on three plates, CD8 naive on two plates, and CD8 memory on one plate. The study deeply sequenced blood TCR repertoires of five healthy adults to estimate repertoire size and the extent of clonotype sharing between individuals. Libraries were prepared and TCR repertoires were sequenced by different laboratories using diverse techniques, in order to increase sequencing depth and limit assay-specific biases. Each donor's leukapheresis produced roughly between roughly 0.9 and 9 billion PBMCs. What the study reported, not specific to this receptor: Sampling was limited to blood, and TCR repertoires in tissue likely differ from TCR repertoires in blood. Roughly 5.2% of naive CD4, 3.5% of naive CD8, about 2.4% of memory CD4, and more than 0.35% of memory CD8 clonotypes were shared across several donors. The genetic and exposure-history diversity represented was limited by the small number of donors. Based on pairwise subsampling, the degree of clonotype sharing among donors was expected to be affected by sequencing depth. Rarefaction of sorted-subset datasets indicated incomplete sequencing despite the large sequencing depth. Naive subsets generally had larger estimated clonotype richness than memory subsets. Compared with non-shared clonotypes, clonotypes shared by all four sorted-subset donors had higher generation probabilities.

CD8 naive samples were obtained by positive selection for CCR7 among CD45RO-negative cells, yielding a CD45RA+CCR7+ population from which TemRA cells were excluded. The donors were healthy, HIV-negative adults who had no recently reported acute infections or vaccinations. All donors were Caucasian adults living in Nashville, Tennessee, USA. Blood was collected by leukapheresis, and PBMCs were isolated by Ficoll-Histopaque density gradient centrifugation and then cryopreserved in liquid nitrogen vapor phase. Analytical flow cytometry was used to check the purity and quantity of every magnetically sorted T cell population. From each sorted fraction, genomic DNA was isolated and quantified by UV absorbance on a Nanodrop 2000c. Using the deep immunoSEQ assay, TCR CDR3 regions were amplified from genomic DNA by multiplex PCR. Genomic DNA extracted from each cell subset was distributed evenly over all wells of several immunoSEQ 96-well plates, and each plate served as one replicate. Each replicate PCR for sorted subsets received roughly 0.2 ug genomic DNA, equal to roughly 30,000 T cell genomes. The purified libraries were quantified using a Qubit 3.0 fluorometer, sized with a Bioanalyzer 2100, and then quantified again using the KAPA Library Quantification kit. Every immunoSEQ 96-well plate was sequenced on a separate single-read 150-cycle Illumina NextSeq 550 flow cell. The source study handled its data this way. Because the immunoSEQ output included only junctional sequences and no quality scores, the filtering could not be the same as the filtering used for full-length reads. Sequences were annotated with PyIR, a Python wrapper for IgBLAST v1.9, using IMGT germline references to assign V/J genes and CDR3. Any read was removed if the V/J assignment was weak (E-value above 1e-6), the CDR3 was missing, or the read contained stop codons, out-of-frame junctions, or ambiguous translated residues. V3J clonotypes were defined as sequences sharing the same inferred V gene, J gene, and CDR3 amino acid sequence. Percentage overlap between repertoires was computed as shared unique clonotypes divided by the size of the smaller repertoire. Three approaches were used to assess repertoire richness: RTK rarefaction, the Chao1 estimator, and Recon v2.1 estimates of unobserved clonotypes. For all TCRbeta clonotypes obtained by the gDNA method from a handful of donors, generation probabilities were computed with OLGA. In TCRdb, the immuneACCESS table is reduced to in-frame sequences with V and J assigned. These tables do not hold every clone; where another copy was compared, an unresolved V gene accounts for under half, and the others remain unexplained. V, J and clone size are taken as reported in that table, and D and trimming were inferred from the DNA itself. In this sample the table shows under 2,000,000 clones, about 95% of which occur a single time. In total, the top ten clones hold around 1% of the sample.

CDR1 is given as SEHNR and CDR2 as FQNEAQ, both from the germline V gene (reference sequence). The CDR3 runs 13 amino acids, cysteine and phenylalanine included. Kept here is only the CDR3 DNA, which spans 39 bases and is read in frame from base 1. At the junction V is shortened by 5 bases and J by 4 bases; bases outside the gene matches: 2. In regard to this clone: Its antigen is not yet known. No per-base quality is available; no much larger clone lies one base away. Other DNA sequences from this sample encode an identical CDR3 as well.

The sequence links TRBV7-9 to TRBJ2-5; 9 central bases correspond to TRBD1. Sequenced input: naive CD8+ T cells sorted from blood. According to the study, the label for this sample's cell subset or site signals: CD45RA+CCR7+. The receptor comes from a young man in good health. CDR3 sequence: CASSPDRGETQYF. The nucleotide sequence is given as TGTGCCAGCAGCCCGGACAGGGGAGAGACCCAGTACTTC.